Below, 2 T cell receptor beta chains from the same sample are listed, as sequenced in a study of blood T cell repertoires in COVID-19. Generated by immunoSEQ multiplex PCR, the TCRdb table keeps only in-frame clones and is missing some. The profile covers 70,000 or so clones, with 90% appearing a single time and 1.3% to 1.5% taken by the ten largest. Sequenced input: peripheral blood. The receptors here all came from a man in his fifties with acute or convalescent COVID-19.

The V call is TRBV28, the J call TRBJ1-5; possible D gene TRBD1, 5 bases. Per the germline V gene, CDR1 is MDHEN and CDR2 is SYDVKM. The V end lost 6 bases, the J end lost 0 bases, and 12 bases lay between the germline ends. The CDR3 spans 15 residues. The CDR3 bases are TGTGCCAGCAGGGGGGGGTCCCGTAGCAATCAGCCCCAGCATTTT. Translating gives CASRGGSRSNQPQHF.

V gene TRBV19 combines with J gene TRBJ2-1; 9 bases are a match to TRBD2. V was pared by 1 base and J by 9 bases, with 10 bases of the junction left unmatched. This CDR3 spans 16 amino acids. CDR1 LNHDA and CDR2 SQIVND come from the germline V gene (reference sequence). The CDR3 DNA reads as TGTGCCAGTAGTATAGGGGGCGGGGGGGCCGTTTTTGAGCAGTTCTTC. This encodes CASSIGGGGAVFEQFF.